This record looks at one T cell receptor (beta chain) sequence and its context. What it binds is not known. The V segment lost 6 bases and the J segment 0 bases; nucleotides outside the gene matches: 3. This CDR3 spans 16 amino acids. Germline V gives CDR1 MNHNY, CDR2 SVGAGI (reference sequence). This entry is derived from a study of OX40 agonist ivuxolimab in advanced cancers. In the study overall: Treatment of patients was with ivuxolimab, an agonistic anti-OX40 (CD134) antibody. Study-level results: By week 6 at 0.1 to 3.0 mg/kg, blood CD4+ and CD8+ T cells had expanded clonally.

Repertoires were generated with immunoSEQ multiplex PCR, while TCRdb's copy carries only in-frame clones and drops some. This sample yields 55,000 to 70,000 clones, of which less than 90% are seen a single time; approximately 3.2% belongs to the top ten. Sampled blood was obtained at baseline, cycle 4 day 1, and cycle 7 day 1. This clonotype was sampled from an adult with an advanced solid tumor such as melanoma, head and neck, liver or kidney cancer. The gene calls are TRBV6-6 and TRBJ1-6; 9 bases align to TRBD1. This sample comprised CD4+ or CD8+ T cells sorted from blood, obtained in a trial of the OX40 agonist ivuxolimab. The CDR3 DNA is TGTGCCAGCAGGGGGACAGGGAGCTCCTATAATTCACCCCTCCACTTT. Its translation: CASRGTGSSYNSPLHF.